These 12 T cell receptor beta chains were all obtained from the same sample, sequenced in a study of identical twins (dated by TCRdb to 2015 to 2016). Libraries were made using 5' RACE. Sequencer: Illumina HiSeq 2000. TCRdb passed the public sequencing reads through fastp at Q25 and MiXCR, retaining productive beta sequences. Rows with a matching CDR3 protein are joined into one entry that keeps the most common DNA and genes. Across this sample there are hundreds of thousands of distinct CDR3 sequences, with 8% to 9% seen only once. The ten largest clones represent about 2.1% of the sample. This sample also belongs to another study, concerning yellow fever vaccine responses in identical twins.

Sequences were obtained from memory (CD45RO+) T cells sorted from blood. The cell subset or site label corresponds to: CD45RO+ enriched T cells. These receptors all come from a woman aged 18-30 years in good health.

The V gene is TRBV7-9, the J gene TRBJ2-4, with 7 bases fitting TRBD1. The J segment lost 9 bases and the V segment lost 7 bases, leaving 12 bases of the junction unmatched. Germline values: CDR1 SEHNR, CDR2 FQNEAQ (reference sequence). The CDR3 totals 14 residues. As DNA, the CDR3 is TGTGCCAGCACCCTAGGTGAAGGGGGCGGCATTCAGTACTTC. This sequence encodes CASTLGEGGGIQYF. Full variable domain (missing parts from reference TRBV7-9 and TRBJ2-4): DTGVSQNPRHKITKRGQNVTFRCDPISEHNRLYWYRQTLGQGPEFLTYFQNEAQLEKSRLLSDRFSAERPKGSFSTLEIQRTEQGDSAMYLCASTLGEGGGIQYFGAGTRLSVL.

The table lists this clonotype with a few counts. The V call is TRBV5-1, the J call TRBJ1-1; maybe TRBD1 (6 bases). Germline V lookup: CDR1 SGHRS, CDR2 YFSETQ. This CDR3 region has 16 residues. The V end was cut by 3 bases, the J end by 6 bases, with 21 bases between. This chain's CDR3 is CASSSLFGGGGSEAFF. The DNA of the CDR3 is TGCGCCAGCAGCTCCCTGTTTGGCGGGGGCGGCTCTGAAGCTTTCTTT.

This clonotype was detected only a few times. The V call is TRBV5-1, the J call TRBJ1-4; possibly TRBD1 for D (5 bases). V shed 4 bases and J shed 3 bases, with 16 bases lying between them. This CDR3 spans 16 amino acids. The germline CDR1 and CDR2 sequences are SGHRS and YFSETQ. The CDR3 nucleotides read TGCGCCAGCAGCACAGAAACAGGTTACTCTAATGAAAAACTGTTTTTT. Translated, it gives CASSTETGYSNEKLFF. Full variable domain (remainder filled in from reference TRBV5-1 and TRBJ1-4): KAGVTQTPRYLIKTRGQQVTLSCSPISGHRSVSWYQQTPGQGLQFLFEYFSETQRNKGNFPGRFSGRQFSNSRSEMNVSTLELGDSALYLCASSTETGYSNEKLFFGSGTQLSVL.

The table lists this clonotype with many counts. The rearrangement links TRBV12-3 or TRBV12-4 to TRBJ1-2, with D possibly being TRBD1 (5 bases). Trimming removed 2 bases at V and 6 bases at J, with 19 bases between. The CDR3 is 16 amino acids. CDR3 sequence (DNA): TGTGCCAGCAGTTTACGACAGCAAGACTGGGTAAATGGCTACACCTTC. Protein: CASSLRQQDWVNGYTF.

This clonotype was counted a few times. The CDR3 loop is CASSLVGQAYYEQYV. The CDR3 coding sequence is TGTGCCAGCAGCTTGGTTGGACAGGCCTACTACGAGCAGTACGTC. The chain couples TRBV5-5 to TRBJ2-7; 7 bases align to TRBD1. This CDR3 has 15 residues. V dropped 0 bases and J dropped 3; count of bases not matched to a gene: 6. Germline values: CDR1 SGHKS, CDR2 YYEKEE (reference sequence).

This clonotype has more than one count but fewer than ten. The chain links TRBV12-3 or TRBV12-4 to TRBJ2-7, with 7 bases lining up with TRBD1. The junction had 10 bases not matched to a gene; V was cut back by 5 bases and J by 3 bases. This CDR3 is built from 15 residues. The CDR3 protein is CASSKQGSGVYEQYF. In nucleotides, the CDR3 is TGTGCCAGCAGTAAACAGGGGAGTGGTGTCTACGAGCAGTACTTC.

The table lists this clonotype with a few counts. This sequence joins TRBV6-1 and TRBJ1-6; 7 bases line up with TRBD1. From germline, CDR1 is MNHNS and CDR2 SASEGT. CDR3 size: 15 residues. The V gene end was trimmed by 2 bases and the J gene end by 10 bases; junction bases not matched to a gene: 8. The CDR3 loop is CASSEPDRDSSPLHF. DNA of the CDR3: TGTGCCAGCAGTGAACCCGACAGGGATTCGTCACCCCTCCACTTT.

This clonotype was observed many times. This chain links TRBV29-1 with TRBJ1-6, with 8 nucleotides matching TRBD1. V shed 8 bases and J 6 bases; nucleotides not matched to a gene: 6. This CDR3 comprises 13 residues. Per the germline V gene, CDR1 is SQVTM and CDR2 is ANQGSEA. This CDR3 reads CSSRQGTNSPLHF. CDR3 DNA sequence: TGCAGCTCACGACAGGGGACTAATTCACCCCTCCACTTT.

J is TRBJ1-2 and V is TRBV29-1; no firm D call. Germline V gene lookup returns CDR1 SQVTM and CDR2 ANQGSEA. The germline V and J ends were trimmed by 2 bases and 5 bases, with 9 bases remaining between them. The CDR3 extends over 12 amino acids. This CDR3 reads CSVEPHQYGYTF. In nucleotides, the CDR3 is TGCAGCGTTGAACCCCATCAATATGGCTACACCTTC.

This clonotype was picked up many times. CDR3 DNA: TGCAGTGCGCCGACTAGCGGATGGAATGAGCAGTTCTTC. It specifies CSAPTSGWNEQFF. This sequence joins TRBV20-1 and TRBJ2-1; 9 bases match TRBD2. This CDR3 is built from 13 residues. Germline loops: CDR1 DFQATT, CDR2 SNEGSKA (reference sequence). V lost 6 bases, J lost 7 bases, and 7 bases stayed unmatched.

V is TRBV11-3 and J is TRBJ2-1; 14 bases are a match to TRBD2. The germline V gene encodes CDR1 SGHNT and CDR2 YENEEA. V was clipped by 8 bases and J by 8 bases; unmatched bases: 2. The CDR3 covers 13 residues. The CDR3 nucleotides read TGTGCCAGCCAGGGACTAGCGGGGGATGAGCAGTTCTTC. Its translation: CASQGLAGDEQFF.

This clonotype was found many times. The V and J genes are TRBV5-1 and TRBJ2-5; D uncertain. The CDR3 runs 12 residues. V gave up 5 bases and J gave up 5 bases, with 10 bases separating them. The germline gives CDR1 SGHRS, CDR2 YFSETQ. CDR3 protein: CASSHNGETQYF. In DNA, the CDR3 is TGCGCCAGCAGTCATAACGGCGAGACCCAGTACTTC. The whole variable domain, remainder taken from reference TRBV5-1 and TRBJ2-5, is KAGVTQTPRYLIKTRGQQVTLSCSPISGHRSVSWYQQTPGQGLQFLFEYFSETQRNKGNFPGRFSGRQFSNSRSEMNVSTLELGDSALYLCASSHNGETQYFGPGTRLLVL.